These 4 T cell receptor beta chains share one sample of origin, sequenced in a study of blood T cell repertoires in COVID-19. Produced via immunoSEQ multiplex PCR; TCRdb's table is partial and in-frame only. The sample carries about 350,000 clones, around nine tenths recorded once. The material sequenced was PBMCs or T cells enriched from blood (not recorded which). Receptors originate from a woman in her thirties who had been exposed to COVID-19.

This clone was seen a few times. CDR3 nucleotides: TGTGCCAGCAGCTTACCGGGACAGACGAATTCCTATGGCTACACCTTC. Translated: CASSLPGQTNSYGYTF. The rearrangement links TRBV7-2 to TRBJ1-2; 7 bases align to TRBD1. Per germline, CDR1 SGHTA and CDR2 FQGNSA. The trim removed 2 bases at V and 4 bases at J, leaving 10 bases unmatched. This CDR3 contains 16 residues.

The CDR3, as DNA: TGTGCCAGCACCAATTCTAATCAGCCCCAGCATTTT. This gives the protein CASTNSNQPQHF. The chain carries TRBV7-9 and TRBJ1-5, with D uncertain. The CDR3 loop spans 12 amino acids. Germline V gene data show CDR1 as SEHNR and CDR2 as FQNEAQ (reference sequence). The V gene lost 7 bases and the J gene lost 4 bases, with 8 bases spanning the gap.

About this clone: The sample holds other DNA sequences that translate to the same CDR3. In DNA, the CDR3 is TGTGCCTGGAGAGCAGGGGCAGACACTGAAGCTTTCTTT. Its protein is CAWRAGADTEAFF. The chain couples TRBV30 to TRBJ1-1, with D possibly TRBD1 on 6 matching bases. Per the germline V gene, CDR1 is GTSNPN and CDR2 is SVGIG (reference sequence). Trimming pared 3 bases from V and 3 bases from J, leaving 11 bases between. The CDR3 consists of 13 residues.

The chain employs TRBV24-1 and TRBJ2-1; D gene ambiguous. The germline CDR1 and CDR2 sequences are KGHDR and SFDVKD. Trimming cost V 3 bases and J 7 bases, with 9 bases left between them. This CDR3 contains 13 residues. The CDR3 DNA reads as TGTGCCACCAGTGATACCAACACAAATGAGCAGTTCTTC. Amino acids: CATSDTNTNEQFF.